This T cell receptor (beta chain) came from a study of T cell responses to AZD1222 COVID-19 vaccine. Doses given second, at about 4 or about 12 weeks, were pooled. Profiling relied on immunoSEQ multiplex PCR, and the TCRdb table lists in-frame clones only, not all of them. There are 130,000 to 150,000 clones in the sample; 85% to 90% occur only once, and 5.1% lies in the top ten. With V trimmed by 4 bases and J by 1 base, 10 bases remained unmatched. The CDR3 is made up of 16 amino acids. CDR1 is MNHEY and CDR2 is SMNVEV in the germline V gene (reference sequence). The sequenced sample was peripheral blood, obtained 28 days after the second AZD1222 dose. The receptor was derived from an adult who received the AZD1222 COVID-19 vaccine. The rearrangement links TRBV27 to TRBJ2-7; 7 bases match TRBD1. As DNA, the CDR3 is TGTGCCAGCAGTTCCACCGACAGGGTTTGGTCCTACGAGCAGTACTTC. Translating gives CASSSTDRVWSYEQYF.